A selection of T cell receptor beta chains follows, all from one sample in a study of T cell repertoires in cytomegalovirus infection. TCRdb redid the calling of the reads with MiXCR, one entry per CDR3 protein. The repertoire consists of around 350,000 distinct CDR3 sequences, with roughly 20% occurring once and the leading ten covering under 9%. The sequenced material came from PBMCs. The receptors shown here come from a human donor in good health (CMV status not recorded). Some clones in this sample may be carry-over from other donors' samples. The CDR3 runs from the conserved cysteine through the conserved F or W. The D gene is left open where the match is weak. Only some rows state a clone size, as once, few, many or a class for expanded clones.

clone_size: many
v_call: TRBV7-6
d_call: -
j_call: TRBJ1-1
cdr3_aa: CASSLGAIGTTEAFF
cdr3_nt: TGTGCCAGCAGCTTAGGCGCCATAGGAACAACCGAAGCTTTCTTT

clone_size: many
v_call: TRBV7-2
d_call: -
j_call: TRBJ2-7
cdr3_aa: CASSLGTGYVGEQYF
cdr3_nt: TGTGCCAGCAGCCTCGGGACTGGCTACGTCGGCGAGCAGTACTTC

clone_size: -
v_call: TRBV14
d_call: TRBD2
j_call: TRBJ2-3
cdr3_aa: CASSQNPSGSTLLTDTQYF
cdr3_nt: TGTGCCAGCAGCCAGAACCCTAGCGGGAGTACACTACTCACAGATACGCAGTATTTT

clone_size: -
v_call: TRBV28
d_call: -
j_call: TRBJ1-4
cdr3_aa: CASSSRSSVLFF
cdr3_nt: TGTGCCAGCAGTTCCCGGTCCTCCGTGCTGTTTTTT

clone_size: -
v_call: TRBV3-1
d_call: TRBD2
j_call: TRBJ2-7
cdr3_aa: CASSQRPRTSGYYERYF
cdr3_nt: TGTGCCAGCAGCCAAAGGCCCAGGACTAGCGGGTACTACGAGCGGTACTTC

clone_size: many
v_call: TRBV7-8
d_call: -
j_call: TRBJ2-3
cdr3_aa: CASSLETHLGPDTQYF
cdr3_nt: TGTGCCAGCAGCTTAGAGACACACCTGGGCCCAGATACGCAGTATTTT

clone_size: many
v_call: TRBV7-2
d_call: -
j_call: TRBJ1-3
cdr3_aa: CASSFAGRGPGNTIYF
cdr3_nt: TGTGCCAGCAGCTTCGCTGGCAGGGGCCCTGGAAACACCATATATTTT

clone_size: few
v_call: TRBV5-1
d_call: -
j_call: TRBJ1-4
cdr3_aa: CASSLAVGNEKLFF
cdr3_nt: TGCGCCAGCAGCTTGGCCGTAGGGAATGAAAAACTGTTTTTT

clone_size: many
v_call: TRBV6-2/TRBV6-3
d_call: TRBD1
j_call: TRBJ1-1
cdr3_aa: CASIRQGNTEAFF
cdr3_nt: TGTGCCAGCATTCGACAGGGGAACACTGAAGCTTTCTTT

clone_size: many
v_call: TRBV7-2
d_call: -
j_call: TRBJ1-1
cdr3_aa: CASSLLSGRTEAFF
cdr3_nt: TGTGCCAGCAGCTTATTGTCGGGCAGGACTGAAGCTTTCTTT

clone_size: many
v_call: TRBV7-8
d_call: -
j_call: TRBJ1-1
cdr3_aa: CASSPRRNTEAFF
cdr3_nt: TGTGCCAGCAGCCCCCGAAGGAACACTGAAGCTTTCTTT

clone_size: few
v_call: TRBV29-1
d_call: TRBD2
j_call: TRBJ2-7
cdr3_aa: CSVGGSGYEQYF
cdr3_nt: TGCAGCGTTGGCGGGAGCGGTTACGAGCAGTACTTC

clone_size: -
v_call: TRBV19
d_call: TRBD2
j_call: TRBJ2-2
cdr3_aa: CASRAGGTGELFF
cdr3_nt: TGTGCCAGTAGAGCGGGAGGAACCGGGGAGCTGTTTTTT

clone_size: -
v_call: TRBV5-1
d_call: -
j_call: TRBJ2-7
cdr3_aa: CASSLDPVTIYEQYF
cdr3_nt: TGCGCCAGCAGCTTGGACCCAGTCACGATCTACGAGCAGTACTTC

clone_size: -
v_call: TRBV20-1
d_call: -
j_call: TRBJ1-1
cdr3_aa: CSAGQSGGNTEAFF
cdr3_nt: TGCAGTGCTGGCCAAAGTGGGGGGAACACTGAAGCTTTCTTT

clone_size: few
v_call: TRBV6-6
d_call: TRBD1
j_call: TRBJ1-1
cdr3_aa: CASRETRDRGRWGTEAFF
cdr3_nt: TGTGCCAGCAGGGAGACCCGGGACAGGGGGCGATGGGGCACTGAAGCTTTCTTT

clone_size: few
v_call: TRBV28
d_call: TRBD1
j_call: TRBJ2-1
cdr3_aa: CASSSGTGYNEQFF
cdr3_nt: TGTGCCAGCAGTTCTGGGACAGGTTACAATGAGCAGTTCTTC

clone_size: -
v_call: TRBV5-4
d_call: -
j_call: TRBJ1-1
cdr3_aa: CASSLAVRRERNTEAFF
cdr3_nt: TGTGCCAGCAGCTTGGCTGTCAGAAGAGAAAGAAACACTGAAGCTTTCTTT

clone_size: many
v_call: TRBV7-2
d_call: -
j_call: TRBJ2-2
cdr3_aa: CASSAQGGGELFF
cdr3_nt: TGTGCCAGCAGCGCTCAGGGCGGCGGGGAGCTGTTTTTT

clone_size: -
v_call: TRBV6-1
d_call: -
j_call: TRBJ1-4
cdr3_aa: CASNHRDSGEKLFF
cdr3_nt: TGTGCCAGCAACCACCGGGACTCGGGTGAAAAACTGTTTTTT

clone_size: -
v_call: TRBV4-1
d_call: -
j_call: TRBJ2-3
cdr3_aa: CASSQDWGSSTDTQYF
cdr3_nt: TGCGCCAGCAGCCAAGATTGGGGGAGCAGCACAGATACGCAGTATTTT

clone_size: -
v_call: TRBV7-6
d_call: -
j_call: TRBJ2-1
cdr3_aa: CASSLGEVREQFF
cdr3_nt: TGTGCCAGCAGCTTGGGGGAGGTTCGTGAGCAGTTCTTC

clone_size: -
v_call: TRBV7-9
d_call: TRBD1
j_call: TRBJ2-1
cdr3_aa: CASSLTGGYEQFF
cdr3_nt: TGTGCCAGCAGCTTGACAGGGGGATATGAGCAGTTCTTC

clone_size: -
v_call: TRBV6-2/TRBV6-3
d_call: -
j_call: TRBJ1-1
cdr3_aa: CASNNRLNTEAFF
cdr3_nt: TGTGCCAGCAATAACAGGTTGAACACTGAAGCTTTCTTT

clone_size: few
v_call: TRBV20-1
d_call: TRBD2
j_call: TRBJ2-1
cdr3_aa: CSPSGSSYNEQFF
cdr3_nt: TGCAGTCCTAGCGGGAGCTCCTACAATGAGCAGTTCTTC

clone_size: many
v_call: TRBV7-9
d_call: -
j_call: TRBJ2-5
cdr3_aa: CASSPGPHAQETQYF
cdr3_nt: TGTGCCAGCAGCCCCGGACCCCACGCCCAAGAGACCCAGTACTTC

clone_size: many
v_call: TRBV12-3/TRBV12-4
d_call: -
j_call: TRBJ1-6
cdr3_aa: CASSPGGRSPLHF
cdr3_nt: TGTGCCAGCAGCCCCGGGGGGCGTTCACCCCTCCACTTT

clone_size: few
v_call: TRBV28
d_call: -
j_call: TRBJ2-3
cdr3_aa: CASSFGIGAVTDTQYF
cdr3_nt: TGTGCCAGCAGTTTTGGGATTGGGGCCGTCACAGATACGCAGTATTTT